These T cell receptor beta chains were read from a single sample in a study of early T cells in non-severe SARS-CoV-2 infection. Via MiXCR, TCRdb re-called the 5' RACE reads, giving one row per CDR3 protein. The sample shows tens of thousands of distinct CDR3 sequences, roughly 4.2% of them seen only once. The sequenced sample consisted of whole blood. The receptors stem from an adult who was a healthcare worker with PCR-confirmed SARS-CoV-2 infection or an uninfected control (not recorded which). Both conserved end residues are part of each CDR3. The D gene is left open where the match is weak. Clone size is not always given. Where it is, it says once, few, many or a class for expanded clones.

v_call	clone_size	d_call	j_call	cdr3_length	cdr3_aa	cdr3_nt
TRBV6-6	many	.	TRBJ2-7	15	CASRRGTDPSYEQYF	TGTGCCAGCAGGCGGGGGACAGACCCCTCCTACGAGCAGTACTTC
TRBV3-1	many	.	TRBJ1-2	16	CASSPSGSLTSYGYTF	TGTGCCAGCAGCCCATCAGGGAGTCTTACCTCCTATGGCTACACCTTC
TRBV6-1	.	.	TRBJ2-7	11	CASTLSYEQYF	TGTGCCAGCACCCTATCCTACGAGCAGTACTTC
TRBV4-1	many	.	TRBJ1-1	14	CASSQKKLEDEAFF	TGCGCCAGCAGCCAGAAAAAGCTAGAGGATGAAGCTTTCTTT
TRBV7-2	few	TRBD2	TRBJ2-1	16	CASSLGPAGGYNEQFF	TGTGCCAGCAGCTTAGGCCCAGCGGGGGGTTACAATGAGCAGTTCTTC
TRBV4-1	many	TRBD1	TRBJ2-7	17	CASSLTGATQSIYEQYF	TGCGCCAGCAGCCTCACAGGGGCGACCCAATCAATCTACGAGCAGTACTTC
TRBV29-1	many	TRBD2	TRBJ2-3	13	CSGSTSGRDTQYF	TGCAGCGGATCGACTAGCGGGAGAGATACGCAGTATTTT
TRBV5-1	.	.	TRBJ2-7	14	CASSLTIEAYEQYF	TGCGCCAGCAGCTTGACGATAGAGGCCTACGAGCAGTACTTC
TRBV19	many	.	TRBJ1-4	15	CASSALLPGDEKLFF	TGTGCCAGTAGTGCTCTTCTGCCCGGCGATGAAAAACTGTTTTTT
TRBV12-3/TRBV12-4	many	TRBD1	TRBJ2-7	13	CASSARQGQEQYF	TGTGCCAGCAGTGCCCGACAGGGACAGGAGCAGTACTTC
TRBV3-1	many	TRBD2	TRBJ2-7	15	CASSQGLAGSYEQYF	TGTGCCAGCAGCCAAGGGCTAGCGGGATCCTACGAGCAGTACTTC
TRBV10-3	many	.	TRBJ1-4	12	CAILRDGEKLFF	TGTGCCATCCTAAGGGATGGGGAAAAACTGTTTTTT
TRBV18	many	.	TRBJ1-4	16	CASSPLATGTNEKLFF	TGTGCCAGCTCACCACTGGCGACAGGCACAAATGAAAAACTGTTTTTT
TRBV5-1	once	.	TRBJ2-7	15	CASRFQPGSGHEQYF	TGCGCCAGCAGGTTTCAACCGGGATCCGGCCACGAGCAGTACTTC
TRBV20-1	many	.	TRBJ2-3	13	CSARDTVTDTQYF	TGCAGTGCTAGAGATACAGTCACAGATACGCAGTATTTT
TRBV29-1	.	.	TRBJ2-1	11	CSSGIYNEQFF	TGCAGCTCCGGAATCTACAATGAGCAGTTCTTC
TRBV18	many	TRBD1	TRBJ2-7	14	CASSPGQDFYEQYF	TGTGCCAGCTCACCGGGACAGGACTTCTACGAGCAGTACTTC
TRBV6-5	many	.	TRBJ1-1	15	CASSYSQRGITEAFF	TGTGCCAGCAGTTACTCACAGAGGGGCATCACTGAAGCTTTCTTT
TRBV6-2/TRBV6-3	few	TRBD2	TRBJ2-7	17	CASRAPGRTSGGYEQYF	TGTGCCAGCAGAGCTCCCGGCCGGACTAGCGGGGGCTACGAGCAGTACTTC
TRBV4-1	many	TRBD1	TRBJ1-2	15	CASSPGTGRNYGYTF	TGCGCCAGCAGCCCTGGGACAGGGCGGAACTATGGCTACACCTTC
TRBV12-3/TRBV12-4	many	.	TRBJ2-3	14	CASSFAVVTDTQYF	TGTGCCAGCAGTTTTGCTGTTGTCACAGATACGCAGTATTTT
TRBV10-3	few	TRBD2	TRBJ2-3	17	CAISEKREFPSTDTQYF	TGTGCCATCAGTGAAAAGCGGGAGTTCCCTAGCACAGATACGCAGTATTTT
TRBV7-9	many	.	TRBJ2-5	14	CASSWDSPQETQYF	TGTGCCAGCAGCTGGGATAGCCCTCAAGAGACCCAGTACTTC
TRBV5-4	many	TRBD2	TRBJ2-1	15	CASSRTSGSFYEQFF	TGTGCCAGCAGCCGGACTAGCGGGAGCTTTTATGAGCAGTTCTTC
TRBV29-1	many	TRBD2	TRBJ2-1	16	CSALLAGGPGSIEQFF	TGCAGCGCCCTACTAGCGGGGGGGCCTGGGTCAATTGAGCAGTTCTTC
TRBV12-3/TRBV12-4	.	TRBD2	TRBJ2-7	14	CASSPIAGDREQYF	TGTGCCAGCAGTCCGATAGCGGGAGATCGGGAGCAGTACTTC
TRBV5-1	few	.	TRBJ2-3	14	CASSLGQRGDTQYF	TGCGCCAGCAGCTTGGGTCAGAGGGGAGATACGCAGTATTTT
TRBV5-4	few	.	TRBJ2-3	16	CASSSAWGEGADTQYF	TGTGCCAGCAGCTCTGCTTGGGGAGAGGGGGCAGATACGCAGTATTTT
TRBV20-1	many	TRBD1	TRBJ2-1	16	CSARDRGQMSYNEQFF	TGCAGTGCTAGAGATCGGGGACAGATGTCCTACAATGAGCAGTTCTTC
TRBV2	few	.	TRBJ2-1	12	CASSLRGYEQFF	TGTGCCAGCAGTCTCAGGGGATACGAGCAGTTCTTC
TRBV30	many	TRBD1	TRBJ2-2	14	CAWYPQGIGGELFF	TGTGCCTGGTACCCACAGGGGATCGGCGGGGAGCTGTTTTTT
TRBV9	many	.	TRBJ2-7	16	CASSVSTGASSYEQYF	TGTGCCAGCAGCGTCTCCACGGGCGCAAGCTCCTACGAGCAGTACTTC
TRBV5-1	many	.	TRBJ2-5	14	CASRRNGVKETQYF	TGCGCCAGCAGGCGGAACGGGGTTAAAGAGACCCAGTACTTC
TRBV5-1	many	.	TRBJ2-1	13	CASSLVVDNEQFF	TGCGCCAGCAGCTTGGTTGTCGACAATGAGCAGTTCTTC
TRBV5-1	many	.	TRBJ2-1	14	CASSPRQAGAEQFF	TGCGCCAGCAGCCCCCGACAGGCCGGGGCTGAGCAGTTCTTC
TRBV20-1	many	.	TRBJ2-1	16	CSATPLREPSEGEQFF	TGCAGTGCTACCCCCCTGCGAGAGCCCTCAGAAGGCGAGCAGTTCTTC
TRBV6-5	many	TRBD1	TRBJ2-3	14	CASGDRGRIDTQYF	TGTGCCAGCGGAGACAGGGGGAGAATAGATACGCAGTATTTT
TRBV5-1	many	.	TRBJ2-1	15	CASIPGRGSHNEQFF	TGCGCCAGCATTCCAGGGAGAGGGTCCCACAATGAGCAGTTCTTC
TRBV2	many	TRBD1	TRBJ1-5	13	CASRDRVNQPQHF	TGTGCCAGCCGAGACAGGGTCAATCAGCCCCAGCATTTT
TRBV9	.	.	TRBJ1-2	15	CASSASGADLWGYTF	TGTGCCAGCAGCGCAAGTGGGGCGGATCTATGGGGCTACACCTTC
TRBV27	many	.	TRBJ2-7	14	CASRRDARFHEQYF	TGTGCCAGTCGCCGGGACGCCCGTTTCCACGAGCAGTACTTC
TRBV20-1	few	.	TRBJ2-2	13	CSARVGLTGELFF	TGCAGTGCTAGGGTAGGCCTCACCGGGGAGCTGTTTTTT
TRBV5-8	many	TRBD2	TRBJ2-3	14	CASSEDGRPDTQYF	TGTGCCAGCAGCGAAGACGGGAGGCCAGATACGCAGTATTTT
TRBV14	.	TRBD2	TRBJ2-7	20	CASSRTPRGLAGVITYEQYF	TGTGCCAGCAGCCGGACCCCCAGGGGTCTAGCGGGAGTGATTACCTACGAGCAGTACTTC
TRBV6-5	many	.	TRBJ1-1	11	CASRKGLEAFF	TGTGCCAGCAGGAAAGGGCTTGAAGCTTTCTTT
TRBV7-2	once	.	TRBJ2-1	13	CVSSLGPKDEQFF	TGTGTCAGCAGCTTAGGGCCAAAGGATGAGCAGTTCTTC
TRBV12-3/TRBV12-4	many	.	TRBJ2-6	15	CASSFASRRANVLTF	TGTGCCAGCAGTTTTGCTAGCCGGAGGGCCAACGTCCTGACTTTC
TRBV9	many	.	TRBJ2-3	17	CASSVGLGSGPLNTQYF	TGTGCCAGCAGCGTAGGTCTCGGGAGCGGCCCCTTAAATACGCAGTATTTT
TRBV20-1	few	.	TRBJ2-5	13	CSARESASETQYF	TGCAGTGCTAGGGAGTCCGCTTCAGAGACCCAGTACTTC
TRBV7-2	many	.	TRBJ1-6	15	CASSLYGPDNSPLHF	TGTGCCAGCAGCTTATACGGACCGGATAATTCACCCCTCCACTTT
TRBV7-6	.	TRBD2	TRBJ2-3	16	CASSSTSGRGGDTQYF	TGTGCCAGCAGCTCAACTAGCGGGAGAGGAGGAGATACGCAGTATTTT
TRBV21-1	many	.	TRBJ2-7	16	CASSKGRGRNNHEQYF	TGTGCCAGCAGCAAAGGGCGCGGGAGAAATAACCACGAGCAGTACTTC
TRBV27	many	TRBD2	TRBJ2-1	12	CASSAGGNEQFF	TGTGCCAGCAGTGCGGGAGGCAATGAGCAGTTCTTC
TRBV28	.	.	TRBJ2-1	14	CASSLHGRTNEQFF	TGTGCCAGCAGTTTACACGGGAGAACCAATGAGCAGTTCTTC
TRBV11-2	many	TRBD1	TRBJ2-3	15	CASSPTGHGIGTQYF	TGTGCCAGCAGCCCGACAGGGCATGGGATTGGTACGCAGTATTTT
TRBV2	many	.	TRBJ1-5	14	CASNPGAEGQPQHF	TGTGCCAGCAACCCCGGCGCCGAGGGTCAGCCCCAGCATTTT
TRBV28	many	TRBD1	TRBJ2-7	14	CASSLTGGSYEQYF	TGTGCCAGCAGTTTAACAGGGGGATCCTACGAGCAGTACTTC
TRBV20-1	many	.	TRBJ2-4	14	CSARERTAKNIQYF	TGCAGTGCTAGAGAGCGGACAGCGAAAAACATTCAGTACTTC
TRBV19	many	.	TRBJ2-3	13	CASSPVVADTQYF	TGTGCCAGTAGTCCCGTGGTCGCAGATACGCAGTATTTT